The 32 T cell receptor beta chains below were found in one sample sequenced in a study of cytomegalovirus exposure and HLA in healthy donors. The PCR contained 60 Vbeta and 13 Jbeta primers. TCRdb keeps only in-frame clones here, not all; method: immunoSEQ multiplex PCR. Here the sample spans approximately 110,000 clones, under 85% being singletons. Sequenced: PBMCs. These receptors were collected from a middle-aged man in good health and CMV-seronegative.

V gene TRBV7-9 combines with J gene TRBJ1-1; 7 nucleotides align to TRBD1. The trim removed 5 bases at V and 7 bases at J, leaving 13 bases unmatched. Germline assignment: CDR1 SEHNR and CDR2 FQNEAQ (reference sequence). The CDR3 length is 15 residues. CDR3 loop: CASSREGQGDIEAFF. The CDR3 bases are TGTGCCAGCAGCCGCGAGGGTCAGGGGGATATTGAAGCTTTCTTT.

The chain has TRBV29-1 and TRBJ2-7; TRBD1 is a possible D gene (6 bases). The CDR3 is 14 amino acids. Germline values: CDR1 SQVTM, CDR2 ANQGSEA. Trimming took off 1 base at V and 5 bases at J, with 15 bases between the two ends. The CDR3 DNA sequence: TGCAGCGTTGAAGGGTCGGACAGTTTCGACGAGCAGTACTTC. It yields the protein CSVEGSDSFDEQYF.

In its sample, this clone was seen once. CDR3: CASSSSGGVAETQYF. The CDR3 DNA reads TGTGCCAGCAGTTCTAGCGGGGGGGTTGCGGAGACCCAGTACTTC. The chain is built from TRBV6-5 and TRBJ2-5, with 12 bases fitting TRBD2. Germline lookup yields CDR1 MNHEY and CDR2 SVGAGI. The CDR3 length is 15 residues. The ends lost 4 bases at V and 5 bases at J; junction bases unmatched: 5.

The chain uses TRBV28 and TRBJ2-3; TRBD2 might be the D (7 bases). The CDR3 loop spans 16 amino acids. Trimming removed 3 bases from V and 1 base from J, with 14 bases in between. Germline assignment: CDR1 MDHEN and CDR2 SYDVKM. CDR3 nucleotide sequence: TGTGCCAGCAGTTTTGGGGGGGGCCTCGGCACAGATACGCAGTATTTT. Its protein product is CASSFGGGLGTDTQYF.

V gene TRBV6-5 combines with J gene TRBJ2-7, with 10 bases that match TRBD1. The CDR3 loop spans 15 amino acids. Germline V gives CDR1 MNHEY, CDR2 SVGAGI. V was clipped by 6 bases and J by 2 bases; unmatched bases: 7. The CDR3 region is CASRYRDRGPYEQYF. The CDR3 coding sequence is TGTGCCAGCAGATACCGGGACAGGGGACCCTACGAGCAGTACTTC.

The rearrangement links TRBV11-2 to TRBJ2-5; TRBD1 aligns across 10 bases. The CDR3 covers 15 residues. Trimming removed 5 bases from V and 5 bases from J; junction bases left unmatched: 8. Germline lookup yields CDR1 SGHAT and CDR2 FQNNGV. The CDR3 protein is CASSQGDRGVETQYF. The CDR3 DNA follows: TGTGCCAGCAGCCAGGGGGACAGGGGAGTGGAGACCCAGTACTTC.

V gene TRBV19 combines with J gene TRBJ2-5, with a possible D match to TRBD2 (5 bases). This CDR3 has 14 residues. Germline assignment: CDR1 LNHDA and CDR2 SQIVND (reference sequence). V shed 5 bases and J shed 3 bases, with 13 bases lying between them. In DNA form, the CDR3 reads TGTGCCAGTAGTCCCAAACGGGGAAAAGAGACCCAGTACTTC. Amino acids: CASSPKRGKETQYF.

The rearrangement uses TRBV10-3 and TRBJ1-5, with 7 bases identical to TRBD1. Germline V gene lookup returns CDR1 ENHRY and CDR2 SYGVKD. V gave up 4 bases and J gave up 2 bases; unmatched junction bases: 11. The CDR3 spans 17 residues. This CDR3 is CAISAGWDSGGNQPQHF. CDR3 in DNA: TGTGCCATCAGTGCGGGGTGGGACAGCGGCGGCAATCAGCCCCAGCATTTT.

This clone has more than one count but fewer than ten. The V and J genes are TRBV29-1 and TRBJ2-2; TRBD1 matches 7 bases. CDR1 and CDR2 from the germline V gene are SQVTM and ANQGSEA. J was trimmed by 1 base and V by 0 bases; bases with no gene match: 8. The CDR3 runs 17 residues. The CDR3 DNA follows: TGCAGCGTTGAAGATCTGAAGGGGGCGCGGAACACCGGGGAGCTGTTTTTT. Its translation is CSVEDLKGARNTGELFF.

This clone was seen more than once but under ten times. The chain recombines TRBV5-6 with TRBJ1-4; D might be TRBD1 (5 bases). CDR3 length: 13 amino acids. Germline CDR1 is SGHDT and CDR2 is YYEEEE. The germline V and J ends were trimmed by 4 bases and 7 bases, with 11 bases remaining between them. The CDR3 DNA follows: TGTGCCAGCAGCCTACCGACAGTTGAAAAACTGTTTTTT. Its protein product is CASSLPTVEKLFF.

V is TRBV7-8 and J is TRBJ2-2, with D perhaps TRBD1 (6 bases). V lost 6 bases, J lost 1 base, and 9 bases lay in between. This CDR3 contains 14 residues. Germline V lookup: CDR1 SGHVS, CDR2 FQNEAQ. The CDR3 bases are TGTGCCAGCAGACAGGACAGGAACACCGGGGAGCTGTTTTTT. Translated: CASRQDRNTGELFF. Full variable domain (rest looked up from reference TRBV7-8 and TRBJ2-2): GAGVSQSPRYKVAKRGQDVALRCDPISGHVSLFWYQQALGQGPEFLTYFQNEAQLDKSGLPSDRFFAERPEGSVSTLKIQRTQQEDSAVYLCASRQDRNTGELFFGEGSRLTVL.

V usage is TRBV7-9 and J usage is TRBJ2-3; the D gene is possibly TRBD1 (5 bases). The germline V gene encodes CDR1 SEHNR and CDR2 FQNEAQ (reference sequence). This CDR3 contains 15 residues. The V gene lost 7 bases and the J gene lost 2 bases, with 16 bases spanning the gap. The chain's CDR3 is CASTPVSRDTDTQYF. Here the CDR3 DNA reads TGTGCCAGCACTCCTGTGAGCAGGGACACAGATACGCAGTATTTT. Drawing the rest from reference TRBV7-9 and TRBJ2-3, the complete variable domain is DTGVSQNPRHKITKRGQNVTFRCDPISEHNRLYWYRQTLGQGPEFLTYFQNEAQLEKSRLLSDRFSAERPKGSFSTLEIQRTEQGDSAMYLCASTPVSRDTDTQYFGPGTRLTVL.

By proportion, this clone is medium-sized. The same CDR3 also results from other DNA sequences found in this sample. The J gene is TRBJ2-2, the V gene TRBV5-6, with TRBD1 identical over 7 bases. V trimming: 0 bases; J trimming: 3 bases; junction bases outside the gene matches: 2. The germline gives CDR1 SGHDT, CDR2 YYEEEE. The CDR3 totals 15 residues. This chain's CDR3 is CASSLVQGDTGELFF. The CDR3 DNA is TGTGCCAGCAGCTTGGTTCAGGGGGACACCGGGGAGCTGTTTTTT. Drawing the rest from reference TRBV5-6 and TRBJ2-2, the complete variable domain is DAGVTQSPTHLIKTRGQQVTLRCSPKSGHDTVSWYQQALGQGPQFIFQYYEEEERQRGNFPDRFSGHQFPNYSSELNVNALLLGDSALYLCASSLVQGDTGELFFGEGSRLTVL.

The chain combines TRBV7-9 with TRBJ2-7, with a possible D match to TRBD1 (7 bases). This CDR3 has 13 amino acids. Germline lookup yields CDR1 SEHNR and CDR2 FQNEAQ (reference sequence). V was cut by 4 bases and J by 7 bases, with 14 bases left in between. The CDR3 loop is CASSSRGAGEQYF. The CDR3 coding sequence is TGTGCCAGCAGCTCCAGGGGGGCTGGGGAGCAGTACTTC.

V is TRBV10-3 and J is TRBJ2-1, with 8 bases fitting TRBD1. With V trimmed by 7 bases and J by 5 bases, 7 bases remained unmatched. The CDR3 consists of 14 residues. Germline CDR1 ENHRY, CDR2 SYGVKD. Written as DNA, the CDR3 is TGTGCCATCACCGACAGGGGAGCGAACAATGAGCAGTTCTTC. Its protein is CAITDRGANNEQFF.

A word on this clone: One junction end disagrees with the germline gene, perhaps due to a read error. The gene calls are TRBV11-2 and TRBJ2-2; a possible D gene is TRBD1 (5 bases). The germline CDR1 and CDR2 sequences are SGHAT and FQNNGV. The CDR3 is made up of 16 amino acids. In DNA, the CDR3 is TGTTCCAGCAGCTTAGCCCCCGGACAATTCACCGGGGAGCTGTTTTTT. This translates into CSSSLAPGQFTGELFF. Using reference TRBV11-2 and TRBJ2-2 for the parts outside the CDR3, the full variable domain is EAGVAQSPRYKIIEKRQSVAFWCNPISGHATLYWYQQILGQGPKLLIQFQNNGVVDDSQLPKDRFSAERLKGVDSTLKIQPAKLEDSAVYLCSSSLAPGQFTGELFFGEGSRLTVL.

A single count supports this clone. The CDR3 DNA follows: TGTGCCAGCAGTGTCCCTAATGAGCAGTTCTTC. This codes for CASSVPNEQFF. This chain connects TRBV28 to TRBJ2-1, with D hard to call. The CDR3 is 11 residues long. V dropped 5 bases and J dropped 7 bases, with 6 bases sitting between them. Germline-derived CDR1 and CDR2 are MDHEN and SYDVKM.

The V and J genes are TRBV6-5 and TRBJ2-7; D unresolved. The V end lost 0 bases, the J end lost 3 bases, and 9 bases lay between the germline ends. CDR3 size: 14 residues. Per germline, CDR1 MNHEY and CDR2 SVGAGI. The CDR3 region is CASSYSSLGYEQYF. CDR3 coding DNA: TGTGCCAGCAGTTACTCGTCCCTCGGCTACGAGCAGTACTTC.

This chain uses TRBV5-1 with TRBJ1-4; TRBD1 might be the D (6 bases). The CDR3 loop spans 15 amino acids. Deletions cut 5 bases from V and 0 bases from J, with 11 bases between. Germline V gives CDR1 SGHRS, CDR2 YFSETQ. In DNA form, the CDR3 reads TGCGCCAGCAGACTTAGGGGGACAACTAATGAAAAACTGTTTTTT. Translation: CASRLRGTTNEKLFF.

This chain links TRBV5-4 with TRBJ1-2; D perhaps matches TRBD1 (6 bases). V was clipped by 4 bases and J by 5 bases, with 21 bases between them. CDR1 and CDR2 (germline): SGHNT, YYREEE (reference sequence). This CDR3 has 16 residues. The CDR3 DNA reads as TGTGCCAGCAGCAAGGACAGAGGACCCCGAACTTATGGCTACACCTTC. Protein: CASSKDRGPRTYGYTF.

J is TRBJ2-3 and V is TRBV6-6, with a possible D match to TRBD2 (5 bases). V lost 0 bases and J 3 bases, leaving 10 bases between the germline ends. Germline values: CDR1 MNHNY, CDR2 SVGAGI (reference sequence). The CDR3 is 15 amino acids. CDR3 protein: CASSYSELVTDTQYF. The CDR3 bases are TGTGCCAGCAGTTACTCGGAACTAGTAACAGATACGCAGTATTTT.

J is TRBJ2-2 and V is TRBV5-1, with 7 bases aligning to TRBD1. This CDR3 region has 13 residues. V was pared by 1 base and J by 8 bases, with 2 bases of the junction left unmatched. In germline, CDR1 is SGHRS, CDR2 YFSETQ. The CDR3 sequence: CASSLTTGGELFF. The CDR3 DNA reads as TGCGCCAGCAGCTTGACGACAGGGGGGGAGCTGTTTTTT.

This rearrangement joins TRBV27 to TRBJ2-3; a weak D match, TRBD2 (7 bases). Trimming removed 2 bases at V and 1 base at J, with 10 bases between. Germline CDR1 MNHEY, CDR2 SMNVEV (reference sequence). This CDR3 comprises 15 residues. The CDR3 nucleotides read TGTGCCAGCAGTTTAGGGGGGGGCCGCACAGATACGCAGTATTTT. Protein product: CASSLGGGRTDTQYF.

The genes are TRBV11-3 and TRBJ1-1, with D unresolved. Looked up from germline, CDR1 is SGHNT and CDR2 is YENEEA. This CDR3 spans 13 amino acids. Trimming stripped 1 base from V and 3 bases from J, with 6 bases between. Here the CDR3 DNA reads TGTGCCAGCAGCTTAGCCGGGTACACTGAAGCTTTCTTT. Its translation is CASSLAGYTEAFF. Using reference TRBV11-3 and TRBJ1-1 for the parts outside the CDR3, the full variable domain is EAGVVQSPRYKIIEKKQPVAFWCNPISGHNTLYWYLQNLGQGPELLIRYENEEAVDDSQLPKDRFSAERLKGVDSTLKIQPAELGDSAVYLCASSLAGYTEAFFGQGTRLTVV.

This chain connects TRBV28 to TRBJ2-1, with TRBD2 matching over 9 bases. V shed 2 bases and J 5 bases; nucleotides not matched to a gene: 4. This CDR3 region has 15 residues. Germline CDR1 reads MDHEN; CDR2 reads SYDVKM. The CDR3 loop is CASSLGLAGNNEQFF. The CDR3 nucleotides are TGTGCCAGCAGTTTAGGGCTAGCGGGGAACAATGAGCAGTTCTTC.

The chain employs TRBV7-2 and TRBJ2-7; 10 bases map to TRBD1. Per the germline V gene, CDR1 is SGHTA and CDR2 is FQGNSA. The CDR3 runs to 15 residues. The ends lost 5 bases at V and 4 bases at J; junction bases unmatched: 8. This CDR3 is CASSPDRGLWYEQYF. CDR3 nucleotide sequence: TGTGCCAGCAGCCCCGACAGGGGGCTGTGGTACGAGCAGTACTTC.

V usage is TRBV7-9 and J usage is TRBJ1-1, with a tentative D call TRBD1 (5 bases). The CDR3 has 14 amino acids. V gave up 0 bases and J gave up 0 bases, with 5 bases separating them. Germline V CDR1 and CDR2: SEHNR, FQNEAQ (reference sequence). The CDR3 sequence: CASSLAGVNTEAFF. CDR3 in DNA: TGTGCCAGCAGCTTAGCAGGGGTGAACACTGAAGCTTTCTTT.

The V call is TRBV7-3, the J call TRBJ2-3; 9 bases align to TRBD2. Germline V gene data show CDR1 as SGHTA and CDR2 as FQGTGA. The CDR3 has 16 amino acids. Trimming removed 2 bases from V and 0 bases from J; junction bases left unmatched: 3. CDR3 loop: CASSLSAGGSTDTQYF. The CDR3 bases are TGTGCCAGCAGCTTATCGGCGGGGGGGAGCACAGATACGCAGTATTTT.

CDR3 region: CASSQGHGYGYTF. The DNA for the CDR3 is TGCGCCAGCAGCCAGGGACACGGCTATGGCTACACCTTC. The gene calls are TRBV4-3 and TRBJ1-2, with D tentatively TRBD1 (6 bases). V lost 3 bases and J 4 bases, leaving 9 bases between the germline ends. In germline, CDR1 is LGHNA, CDR2 YSLEER. This CDR3 has 13 amino acids.

J is TRBJ1-4 and V is TRBV11-2, with 8 bases lining up with TRBD1. The CDR3 runs to 15 residues. V shed 5 bases and J 3 bases; nucleotides not matched to a gene: 5. In germline, CDR1 is SGHAT, CDR2 FQNNGV. The CDR3: CASSRQGLSNEKLFF. The CDR3 region has the DNA TGTGCCAGCAGCCGACAGGGGCTATCTAATGAAAAACTGTTTTTT.

This clone was seen a handful of times. J is TRBJ1-1 and V is TRBV7-2, with D perhaps TRBD1 (6 bases). Trimming stripped 5 bases from V and 1 base from J, with 8 bases between. This CDR3 spans 13 amino acids. Germline V gene sequence: CDR1 SGHTA, CDR2 FQGNSA. CDR3 in DNA: TGTGCCAGCAGCAAGGACAGGAACACTGAAGCTTTCTTT. Translating it yields CASSKDRNTEAFF. Based on the CDR3 plus reference TRBV7-2 and TRBJ1-1, the full variable domain is GAGVSQSPSNKVTEKGKDVELRCDPISGHTALYWYRQSLGQGLEFLIYFQGNSAPDKSGLPSDRFSAERTGGSVSTLTIQRTQQEDSAVYLCASSKDRNTEAFFGQGTRLTVV.

This clone has more than one count but fewer than ten. The chain uses TRBV9 and TRBJ1-1, with a tentative D call TRBD1 (6 bases). Trimming cost V 0 bases and J 4 bases, with 13 bases left between them. CDR1 and CDR2 (germline): SGDLS, YYNGEE. The CDR3 has 15 residues. CDR3 coding DNA: TGTGCCAGCAGCGTAGAACCAGGGGTAGGCACTGAAGCTTTCTTT. Protein product: CASSVEPGVGTEAFF.